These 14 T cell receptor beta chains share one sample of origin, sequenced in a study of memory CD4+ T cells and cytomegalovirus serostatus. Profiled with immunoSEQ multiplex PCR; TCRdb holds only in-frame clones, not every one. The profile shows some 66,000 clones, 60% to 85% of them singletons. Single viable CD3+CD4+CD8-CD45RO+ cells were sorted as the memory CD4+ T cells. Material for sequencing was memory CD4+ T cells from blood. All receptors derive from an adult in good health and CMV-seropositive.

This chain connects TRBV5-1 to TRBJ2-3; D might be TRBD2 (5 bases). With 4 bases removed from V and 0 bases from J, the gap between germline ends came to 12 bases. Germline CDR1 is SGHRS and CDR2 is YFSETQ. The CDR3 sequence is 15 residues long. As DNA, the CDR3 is TGCGCCAGCAGCCGTCTTAGCGCTAGCACAGATACGCAGTATTTT. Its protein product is CASSRLSASTDTQYF.

DNA of the CDR3: TGTGCCAGCAGCTTAGCGGGTCTGAACACTGAAGCTTTCTTT. It yields the protein CASSLAGLNTEAFF. The J gene is TRBJ1-1, the V gene TRBV7-8; D unresolved. CDR3 length: 14 residues. Germline CDR1 is SGHVS and CDR2 is FQNEAQ. V shed 0 bases and J shed 0 bases, with 5 bases lying between them.

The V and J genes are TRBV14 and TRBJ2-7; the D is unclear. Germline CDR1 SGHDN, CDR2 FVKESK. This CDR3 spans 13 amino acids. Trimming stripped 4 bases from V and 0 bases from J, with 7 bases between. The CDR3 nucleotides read TGTGCCAGCAGCCCTTTCGGCTCCTACGAGCAGTACTTC. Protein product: CASSPFGSYEQYF.

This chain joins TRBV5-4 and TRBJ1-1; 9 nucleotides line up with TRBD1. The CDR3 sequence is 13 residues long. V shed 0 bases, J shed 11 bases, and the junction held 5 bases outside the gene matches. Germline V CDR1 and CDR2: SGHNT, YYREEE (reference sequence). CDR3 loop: CASSLVGDRDAFF. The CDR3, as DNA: TGTGCCAGCAGCTTGGTGGGGGACAGGGATGCTTTCTTT.

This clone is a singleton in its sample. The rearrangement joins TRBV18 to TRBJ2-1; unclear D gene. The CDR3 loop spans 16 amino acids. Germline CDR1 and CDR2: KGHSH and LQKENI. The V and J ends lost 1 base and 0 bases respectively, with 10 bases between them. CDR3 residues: CASSPRPGSSYNEQFF. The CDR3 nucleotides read TGTGCCAGCTCACCACGCCCGGGTAGCTCCTACAATGAGCAGTTCTTC.

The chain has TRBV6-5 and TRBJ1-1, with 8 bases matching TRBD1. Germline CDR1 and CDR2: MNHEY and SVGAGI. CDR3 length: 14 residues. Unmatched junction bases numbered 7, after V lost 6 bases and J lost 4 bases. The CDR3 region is CASRPQGATTEAFF. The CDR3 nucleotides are TGTGCCAGCAGACCCCAGGGGGCTACCACTGAAGCTTTCTTT.

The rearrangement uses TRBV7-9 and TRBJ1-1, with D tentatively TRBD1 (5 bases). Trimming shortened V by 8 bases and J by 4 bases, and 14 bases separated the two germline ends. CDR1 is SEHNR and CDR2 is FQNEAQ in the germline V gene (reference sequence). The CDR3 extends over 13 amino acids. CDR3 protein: CASETSGTTEAFF. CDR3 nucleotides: TGTGCCAGCGAGACCTCAGGGACCACTGAAGCTTTCTTT.

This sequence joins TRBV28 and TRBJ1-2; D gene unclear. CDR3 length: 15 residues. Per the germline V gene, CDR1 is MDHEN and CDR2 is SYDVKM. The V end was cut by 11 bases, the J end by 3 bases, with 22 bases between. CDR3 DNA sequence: TGTGCCTCAACAGTATTTAAGACCCGGGACTATGGCTACACCTTC. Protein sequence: CASTVFKTRDYGYTF.

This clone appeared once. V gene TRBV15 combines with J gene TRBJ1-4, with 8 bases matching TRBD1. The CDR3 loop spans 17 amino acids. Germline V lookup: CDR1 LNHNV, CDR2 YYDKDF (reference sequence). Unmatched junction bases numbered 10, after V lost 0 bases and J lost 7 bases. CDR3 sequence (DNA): TGTGCCACCAGCAGAGATCGCCCCGCAGGGGGCGGTGAAAAACTGTTTTTT. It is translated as CATSRDRPAGGGEKLFF.

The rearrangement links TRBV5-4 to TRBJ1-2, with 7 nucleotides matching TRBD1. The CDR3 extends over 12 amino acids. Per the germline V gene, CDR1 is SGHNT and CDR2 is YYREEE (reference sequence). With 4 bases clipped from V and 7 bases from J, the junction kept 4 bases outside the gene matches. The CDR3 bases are TGTGCCAGCAGCGTCGACAGGGCTGGCTACACCTTC. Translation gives CASSVDRAGYTF. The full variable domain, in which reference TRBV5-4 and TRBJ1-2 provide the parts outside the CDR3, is ETGVTQSPTHLIKTRGQQVTLRCSSQSGHNTVSWYQQALGQGPQFIFQYYREEENGRGNFPPRFSGLQFPNYSSELNVNALELDDSALYLCASSVDRAGYTFGSGTRLTVV.

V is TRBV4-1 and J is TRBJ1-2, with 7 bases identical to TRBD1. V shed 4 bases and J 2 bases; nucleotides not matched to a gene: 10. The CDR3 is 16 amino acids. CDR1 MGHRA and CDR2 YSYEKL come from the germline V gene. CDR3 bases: TGCGCCAGCAGCCCACGGGTGGACAGGACCAACTATGGCTACACCTTC. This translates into CASSPRVDRTNYGYTF.

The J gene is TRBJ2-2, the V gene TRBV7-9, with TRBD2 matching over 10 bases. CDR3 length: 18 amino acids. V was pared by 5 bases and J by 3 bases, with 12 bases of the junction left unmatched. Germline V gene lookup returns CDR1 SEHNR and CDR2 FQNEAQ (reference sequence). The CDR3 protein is CASSPQRTSGSYTGELFF. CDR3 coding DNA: TGTGCCAGCAGCCCTCAAAGGACTAGCGGTTCCTACACCGGGGAGCTGTTTTTT.

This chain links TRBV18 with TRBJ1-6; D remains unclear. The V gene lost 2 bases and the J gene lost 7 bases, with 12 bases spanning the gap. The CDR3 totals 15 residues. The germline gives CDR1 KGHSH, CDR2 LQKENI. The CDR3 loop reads CASSPRDPTNSPLHF. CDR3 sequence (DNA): TGTGCCAGCTCACCAAGGGATCCAACCAATTCACCCCTCCACTTT.

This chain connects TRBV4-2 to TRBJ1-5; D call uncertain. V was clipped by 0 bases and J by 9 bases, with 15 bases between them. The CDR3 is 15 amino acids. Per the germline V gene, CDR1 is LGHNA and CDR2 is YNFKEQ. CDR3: CASSQEGTSLGPQHF. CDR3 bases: TGTGCCAGCAGCCAAGAAGGAACGTCGCTTGGGCCCCAGCATTTT.